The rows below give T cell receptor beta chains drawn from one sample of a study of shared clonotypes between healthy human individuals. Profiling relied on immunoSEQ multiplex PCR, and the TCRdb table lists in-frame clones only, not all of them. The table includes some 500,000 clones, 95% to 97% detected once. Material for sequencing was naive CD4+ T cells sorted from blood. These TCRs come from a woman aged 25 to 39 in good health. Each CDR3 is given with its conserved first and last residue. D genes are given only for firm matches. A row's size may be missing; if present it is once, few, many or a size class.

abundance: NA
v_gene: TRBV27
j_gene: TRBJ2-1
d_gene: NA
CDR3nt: TGTGCCAGCCCTCAGGGGTCCCGCAGCTCCTACAATGAGCAGTTCTTC
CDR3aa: CASPQGSRSSYNEQFF

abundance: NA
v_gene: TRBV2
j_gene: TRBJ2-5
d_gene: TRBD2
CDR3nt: TGTGCCAGCAGTGAAGCTAGCGGGTACCAAGAGACCCAGTACTTC
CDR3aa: CASSEASGYQETQYF

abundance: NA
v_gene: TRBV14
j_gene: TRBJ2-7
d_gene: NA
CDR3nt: TGTGCCAGCAGCCGTGGGAGGGGGTTTCTAGCTCACCTCTACGAGCAGTACTTC
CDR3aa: CASSRGRGFLAHLYEQYF

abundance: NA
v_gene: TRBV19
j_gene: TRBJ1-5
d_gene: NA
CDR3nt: TGTGCCAGTAGTCCCTTGGCTCAGCCCCAGCATTTT
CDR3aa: CASSPLAQPQHF

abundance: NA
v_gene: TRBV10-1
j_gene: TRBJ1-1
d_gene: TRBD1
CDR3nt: TGCGCCAGCAGTGACCCCAGCAGGGGGCGCGTGGGCACTGAAGCTTTCTTT
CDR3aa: CASSDPSRGRVGTEAFF

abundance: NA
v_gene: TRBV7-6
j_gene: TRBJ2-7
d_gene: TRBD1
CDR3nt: TGTGCCAGCAGCTTAGCATGGGACAGGCTCAAGGACGAGCAGTACTTC
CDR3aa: CASSLAWDRLKDEQYF

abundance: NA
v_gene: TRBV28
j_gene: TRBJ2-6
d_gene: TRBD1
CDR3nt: TGTGCCAGCAGTAGGGGGACAGTGGGCGCTGGGGCCAACGTCCTGACTTTC
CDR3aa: CASSRGTVGAGANVLTF

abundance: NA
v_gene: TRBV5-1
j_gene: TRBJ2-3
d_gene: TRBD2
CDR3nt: TGCGCCAGCAGCGGTGGTCTAGCGGGAGATACGCAGTGTTTT
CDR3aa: CASSGGLAGDTQCF

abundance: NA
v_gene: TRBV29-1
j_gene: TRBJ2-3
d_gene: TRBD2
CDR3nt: TGCAGCGTAGGGACTAGCGGGACACACGCCTACACAGATACGCAGTATTTT
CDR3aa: CSVGTSGTHAYTDTQYF

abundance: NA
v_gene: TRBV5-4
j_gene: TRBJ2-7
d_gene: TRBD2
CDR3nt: TGTGCCAGCAGCAAAGTAGCGGGCGCCTACGAGCAGTACTTC
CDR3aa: CASSKVAGAYEQYF

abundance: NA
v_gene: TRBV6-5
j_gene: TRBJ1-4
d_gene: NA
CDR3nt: TGTGCCAGCAGCCGGGCAGGGTTTGAAAAACTGTTTTTT
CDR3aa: CASSRAGFEKLFF

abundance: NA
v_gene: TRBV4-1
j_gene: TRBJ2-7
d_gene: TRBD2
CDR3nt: TGCGCCAGCAGCCAAGGGAAGCTAGCGGACACCTACGAGCAGTACTTC
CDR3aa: CASSQGKLADTYEQYF

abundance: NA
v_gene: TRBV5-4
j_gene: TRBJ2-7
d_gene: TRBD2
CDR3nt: TGTGCCAGCAGCCTTACTAGCGGGGTACAAGAGCAGTACTTC
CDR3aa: CASSLTSGVQEQYF

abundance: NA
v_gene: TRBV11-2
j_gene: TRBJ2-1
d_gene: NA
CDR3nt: TGTGCCAGCAGCATTCGGGACATCGCCTACAATGAGCAGTTCTTC
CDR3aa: CASSIRDIAYNEQFF

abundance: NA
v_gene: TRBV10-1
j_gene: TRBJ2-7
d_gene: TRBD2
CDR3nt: TGCGCCAGCAGTGAGTCTCTAGCGGGAGGGCCCTGGCAGTACTTC
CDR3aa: CASSESLAGGPWQYF

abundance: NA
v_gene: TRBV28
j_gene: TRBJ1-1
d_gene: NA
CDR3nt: TGTGCCAGCAGTCTCCCAGACGAGGTCACTGAAGCTTTCTTT
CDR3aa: CASSLPDEVTEAFF

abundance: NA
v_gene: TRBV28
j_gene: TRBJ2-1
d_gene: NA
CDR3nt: TGTGCCAGCAGTTCTACCGGGCTTTGGGGTGAGCAGTTCTTC
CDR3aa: CASSSTGLWGEQFF

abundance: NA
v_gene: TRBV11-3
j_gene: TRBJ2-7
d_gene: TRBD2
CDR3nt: TGTGCCAGCAGCGGTCCGGGACTAGCGGGAGAAGAGCAGTACTTC
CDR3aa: CASSGPGLAGEEQYF

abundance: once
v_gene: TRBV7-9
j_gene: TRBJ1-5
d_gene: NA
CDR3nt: TGTGCCAGCAGCTTAATTGGGGTGCGTCAGCCCCAGCATTTT
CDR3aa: CASSLIGVRQPQHF

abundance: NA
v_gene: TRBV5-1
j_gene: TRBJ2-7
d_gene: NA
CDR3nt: TGCGCCAGCAGGCTGATCGACACAGCCTACGAGCAGTACTTC
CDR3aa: CASRLIDTAYEQYF

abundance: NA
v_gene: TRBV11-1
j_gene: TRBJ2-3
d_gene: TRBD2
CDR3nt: TGTGCCAGCAGCTTAGCTACTAGCGGAAACACAGATACGCAGTATTTT
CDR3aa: CASSLATSGNTDTQYF

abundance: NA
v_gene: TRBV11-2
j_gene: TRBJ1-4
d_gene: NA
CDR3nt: TGTGCCAGCAGCACCAACACGGGAACGACTAATGAAAAACTGTTTTTT
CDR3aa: CASSTNTGTTNEKLFF

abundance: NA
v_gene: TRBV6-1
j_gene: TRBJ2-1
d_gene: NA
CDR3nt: TGTGCCAGCAGTGTGGGTTTCGGGACTTACGACTACAATGAGCAGTTCTTC
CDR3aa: CASSVGFGTYDYNEQFF

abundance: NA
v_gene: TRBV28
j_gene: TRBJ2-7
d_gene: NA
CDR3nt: TGTGCCAGCAGGCCAGGCTCGACAGGCTCCTACGAGCAGTACTTC
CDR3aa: CASRPGSTGSYEQYF

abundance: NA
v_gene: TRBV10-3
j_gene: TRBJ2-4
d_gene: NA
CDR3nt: TGTGCCATCAGTGAGTCACTAGCTACCAACATTCAGTACTTC
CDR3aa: CAISESLATNIQYF

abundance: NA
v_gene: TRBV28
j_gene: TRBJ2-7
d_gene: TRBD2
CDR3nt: TGTGCCAGCAGTTTATGGACTAGCGGGAGTAGAAACGAGCAGTACTTC
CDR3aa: CASSLWTSGSRNEQYF

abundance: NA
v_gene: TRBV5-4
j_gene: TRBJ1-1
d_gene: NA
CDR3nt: TGTGCCAGCAGCATCGACAGAACTGAAGCTTTCTTT
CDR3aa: CASSIDRTEAFF

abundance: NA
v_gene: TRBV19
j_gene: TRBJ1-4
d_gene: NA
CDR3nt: TGTGCCAGTAGTTCCCGGGTGGCAACTAATGAAAAACTGTTTTTT
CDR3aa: CASSSRVATNEKLFF

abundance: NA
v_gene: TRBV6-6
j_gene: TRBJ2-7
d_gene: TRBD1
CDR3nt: TGTGCCAGCACTCAGGGGGAAGGGACCTACGAGCAGTACTTC
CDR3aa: CASTQGEGTYEQYF

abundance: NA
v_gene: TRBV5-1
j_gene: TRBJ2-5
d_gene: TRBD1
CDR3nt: TGCGCCAGCAGCTTGGCTTCCGGGACAGGACAAGAGACCCAGTACTTC
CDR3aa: CASSLASGTGQETQYF

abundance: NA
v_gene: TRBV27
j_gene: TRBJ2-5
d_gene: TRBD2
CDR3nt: TGTGCCAGCACCAGACTAGCGGGAGGGCAGGAGACCCAGTACTTC
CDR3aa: CASTRLAGGQETQYF

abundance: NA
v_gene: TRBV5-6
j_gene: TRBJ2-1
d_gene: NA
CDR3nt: TGTGCCAGCAGCCTGAGGGGGTCCTGGGAGTTCTTC
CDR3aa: CASSLRGSWEFF

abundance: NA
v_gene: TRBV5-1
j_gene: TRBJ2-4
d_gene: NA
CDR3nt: TGCGCCAGCAGGCGAAGTGGGGGGATCGAAAACATTCAGTACTTC
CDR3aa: CASRRSGGIENIQYF

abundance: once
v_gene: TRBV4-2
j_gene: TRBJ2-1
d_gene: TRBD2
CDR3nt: TGTGCCAGCAGCCCGGGACTAGACCCCCATGAGCAGTTCTTC
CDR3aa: CASSPGLDPHEQFF

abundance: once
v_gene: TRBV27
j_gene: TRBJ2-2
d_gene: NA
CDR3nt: TGTGCCAGCAGTTTCATGCAGGGGAAAACCGGGGAGCTGTTTTTT
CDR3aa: CASSFMQGKTGELFF

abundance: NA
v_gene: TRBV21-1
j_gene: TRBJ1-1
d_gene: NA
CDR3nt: TGTGCCAGCAGCAAAAGGTCTACTTCAGGGGGCCCTTTCGAAGCTTTCTTT
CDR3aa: CASSKRSTSGGPFEAFF

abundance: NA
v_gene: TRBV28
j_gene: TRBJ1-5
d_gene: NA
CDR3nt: TGTGCCAGCAACCGCGACTGGGTTCGGGGGATAAATCAGCCCCAGCATTTT
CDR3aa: CASNRDWVRGINQPQHF

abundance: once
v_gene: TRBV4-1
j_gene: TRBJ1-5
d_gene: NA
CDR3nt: TGCGCCAGCAGCCCCTCGACAGTTTTTAGCAATCAGCCCCAGCATTTT
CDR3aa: CASSPSTVFSNQPQHF

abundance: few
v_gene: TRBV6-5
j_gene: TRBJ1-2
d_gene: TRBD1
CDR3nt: TGTGCCAGCAGTTACTCTCAGGGGGTTGGCTACACCTTC
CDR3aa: CASSYSQGVGYTF

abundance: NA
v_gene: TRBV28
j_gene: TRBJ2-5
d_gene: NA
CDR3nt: TGTGCCAGCAGTCGCACTAGCAGAGAGACCCAGTACTTC
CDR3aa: CASSRTSRETQYF

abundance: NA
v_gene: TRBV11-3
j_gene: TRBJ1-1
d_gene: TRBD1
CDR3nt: TGTGCCAGCAGCTTAGTCCGGACAGGGAACACTGAAGCTTTCTTT
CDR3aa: CASSLVRTGNTEAFF